This T cell receptor (beta chain) was found in a study of shared clonotypes between healthy human individuals (dated by TCRdb to the early 2020s). As for the study more broadly: The cohort included a few men and a couple of women between 18 and 49 years of age. For each donor, three plates each were used for CD4 naive and CD4 memory, two plates were used for CD8 naive, and one plate was used for CD8 memory. The study deeply sequenced blood TCR repertoires of about five healthy adults to estimate repertoire size and the extent of clonotype sharing between individuals. Libraries were prepared and TCR repertoires were sequenced by different laboratories using diverse techniques, in order to increase sequencing depth and limit assay-specific biases. Per donor, leukapheresis produced somewhere between about 0.94 and 9.5 billion PBMCs.

To note about this clone: Its target antigen remains unknown. Per-nucleotide qualities are absent, and no much larger clonotype sits a single base away.

Overall study outcomes, separate from this receptor: Sampling was restricted to blood, and TCR repertoires in tissue are likely to differ from TCR repertoires in blood. Naive subsets generally had larger estimated clonotype richness than memory subsets did. When several donors were compared, the shared fraction of clonotypes was roughly 5% for naive CD4, approximately 3.3% for naive CD8, 2.3% for memory CD4, and 0.4% for memory CD8. Rarefaction of sorted-subset datasets indicated incomplete sequencing despite the large sequencing depth. Higher generation probabilities were observed for clonotypes shared by all four sorted-subset donors than for non-shared clonotypes. Pairwise subsampling indicated that sequencing depth was expected to affect the degree of clonotype sharing among donors. The genetic and exposure-history diversity represented was limited by the small number of donors.

CDR1 and CDR2 are read off the germline V gene (reference sequence) as DFQATT and SNEGSKA. Its CDR3 holds 11 amino acids, cysteine through phenylalanine. Only the CDR3 part of the read is kept: 33 bases, read in frame from the first base. The junction shows trimming of 1 base on V and 5 bases on J, plus 5 bases between the germline ends. Using the deep immunoSEQ assay, TCR CDR3 regions were amplified from genomic DNA by multiplex PCR. Extracted genomic DNA from each cell subset was spread evenly across all wells of several immunoSEQ 96-well plates, with each plate serving as a replicate. Each replicate PCR for sorted subsets received approximately 220 ng genomic DNA, equal to roughly 29,000 T cell genomes. Purified libraries were measured with a Qubit 3.0 fluorometer, size-checked on a Bioanalyzer 2100, and measured again with the KAPA Library Quantification kit. Each immunoSEQ 96-well plate was sequenced on its own single-read 150-cycle Illumina NextSeq 550 flow cell. Per the source publication's procedure: Because the immunoSEQ output included only junctional sequences and no quality scores, the filtering could not be the same as the filtering used for full-length reads. To assign V/J genes and CDR3, sequences were annotated using PyIR, a Python wrapper for IgBLAST v1.9, with IMGT germline references. Reads were filtered out if the reads had weak V/J assignments (E-value above 1e-6), no CDR3, stop codons, out-of-frame junctions, or ambiguous translated residues. A V3J clonotype was defined by an identical inferred V gene, J gene, and CDR3 amino acid sequence. Percentage overlap between repertoires was computed as shared unique clonotypes divided by the size of the smaller repertoire. RTK rarefaction, the Chao1 estimator, and Recon v2.1 estimates of unobserved clonotypes were used to assess repertoire richness. Generation probabilities for all TCRbeta clonotypes obtained by the gDNA method from several donors were computed using OLGA. TCRdb re-hosts the immuneACCESS table, in-frame sequences only. Its copies lack some clones; in the studies checked, an unresolved V gene accounts for under half of them, and the cause for the rest is not known. From that table come the V and J calls and clone size; the DNA was used to work out D and trimming. This sample lists about 510,000 clones; about 96% were detected once. The top ten clonotypes cover about 0.057% of the sample.

Healthy HIV-negative adults with no recently reported acute infections or vaccinations were included as donors. All donors were Caucasian adults living in Nashville, Tennessee, USA. CD4+ T cells were enriched by magnetic negative selection; naive cells were then positively selected on CD45RA, and the negative fraction formed the memory subset. Blood was collected by leukapheresis, and PBMCs were isolated by Ficoll-Histopaque density gradient centrifugation and then cryopreserved in liquid nitrogen vapor phase. Analytical flow cytometry was used to check the purity and quantity of each magnetically sorted T cell population. Genomic DNA was isolated from each sorted fraction and quantified by UV absorbance on a Nanodrop 2000c.

The TCR was taken from a woman aged 30 to 39 in good health. What was sequenced was naive CD4+ T cells sorted from blood. The cell subset or site tag for this specimen amounts to: CD45RA+ positively selected. Rearrangement joined TRBV20-1 to TRBJ1-2; the D gene is unclear. Here is the DNA: TGCAGTGCTAGAGGAGGATATGGCTACACCTTC. Its coded protein is CSARGGYGYTF.